This paragraph covers one T cell receptor beta chain sequence. Its antigen is undetermined. CDR1 is SGHRS, CDR2 YFSETQ, per germline. V was pared by 4 bases and J by 0 bases, with 11 bases between. The CDR3 has 15 amino acids. With ipilimumab providing CTLA-4 blockade, focal radiation was administered to patients who had chemo-refractory metastatic non-small-cell lung cancer. Method: immunoSEQ multiplex PCR; TCRdb's copy keeps in-frame clones and lacks some. The data show more than 35,000 clones, about 85% seen once. This entry belongs to a study of radiotherapy plus CTLA-4 blockade in lung cancer. Study at large: Objective responses were documented in 15% to 20% of patients, with disease control in just over 30%. Study outcomes and limitations: Reportedly, early blood T cell clone dynamics best predicted response, with interferon-beta. Radiotherapy plus ipilimumab was followed by expansion in blood of tumor-derived TCR clones.

The origin of this receptor is a human donor with non-small cell lung cancer who had stable disease on radiotherapy plus ipilimumab. This sequence joins TRBV5-1 and TRBJ1-5; D not certain. Sequenced material: peripheral blood, taken from a patient treated with radiotherapy plus ipilimumab. The CDR3 nucleotides are TGCGCCAGCAGCCAGGACGGGGATAGCAATCAGCCCCAGCATTTT. Translating it yields CASSQDGDSNQPQHF.